This passage covers 4 T cell receptor beta chains from one sample sequenced in a study of blood T cell repertoires in COVID-19. Here immunoSEQ multiplex PCR was the method, and the copy in TCRdb shows in-frame clones only, minus some. The repertoire includes more than 95,000 clones, about 85% of them detected once, and around 4.5% sits in the top ten. The specimen sequenced was peripheral blood. These receptors were taken from a man aged 45-60 years with acute or convalescent COVID-19.

The V gene is TRBV7-3, the J gene TRBJ2-5; possible D gene TRBD2, 6 bases. The V and J ends lost 6 bases and 5 bases respectively, with 13 bases between them. There are 13 residues in the CDR3. Per germline, CDR1 SGHTA and CDR2 FQGTGA. CDR3 sequence: CASSWDFRETQYF. In DNA form, the CDR3 reads TGTGCCAGCAGTTGGGACTTTCGGGAGACCCAGTACTTC.

This chain connects TRBV2 to TRBJ2-3; maybe TRBD1 (6 bases). Trimming cost V 2 bases and J 2 bases, with 14 bases left between them. The CDR3 is 16 amino acids. Germline CDR1 SNHLY, CDR2 FYNNEI. In DNA, the CDR3 is TGTGCCAGCAGTGAACGAGGGCAGGGGTCCACAGATACGCAGTATTTT. Translating it yields CASSERGQGSTDTQYF.

The chain joins TRBV7-2 to TRBJ1-5; D uncertain. CDR1 SGHTA and CDR2 FQGNSA come from the germline V gene. The CDR3 runs to 17 residues. Between the trimmed V and J ends, which lost 1 base and 5 bases, there was a span of 18 bases. CDR3 bases: TGTGCCAGCAGCTTAGGTCGGCGTAGTGGGCTCTATCAGCCCCAGCATTTT. Amino acids: CASSLGRRSGLYQPQHF.

The chain carries TRBV10-3 and TRBJ2-7; possibly TRBD1 for D (6 bases). The germline V and J ends were trimmed by 7 bases and 1 base, with 20 bases remaining between them. Germline CDR1 reads ENHRY; CDR2 reads SYGVKD. This CDR3 is 16 amino acids long. CDR3 in amino acids: CAITRQEPTASYEQYF. The DNA for the CDR3 is TGTGCCATCACTAGACAGGAGCCCACAGCTTCCTACGAGCAGTACTTC.